Shown below are 26 T cell receptor beta chains from a single sample sequenced in a study of cytomegalovirus exposure and HLA in healthy donors. Profiling relied on immunoSEQ multiplex PCR, and the TCRdb table lists in-frame clones only, not all of them. In the table there are 200,000 to 250,000 clones, under 95% of which are singletons. Sequencing was carried out using PBMCs. The receptors come from a woman under 30 in good health and CMV-seronegative.

The chain carries TRBV9 and TRBJ2-5; 8 bases are a match to TRBD1. J gave up 0 bases and V 6 bases, and 13 bases lay outside the gene matches. The CDR3 totals 17 residues. Per germline, CDR1 SGDLS and CDR2 YYNGEE. CDR3 sequence: CASNSGQGFSYQETQYF. The CDR3 region has the DNA TGTGCCAGCAACAGTGGACAGGGTTTCTCGTACCAAGAGACCCAGTACTTC.

The rearrangement links TRBV7-7 to TRBJ2-1, with 10 bases identical to TRBD2. The CDR3 length is 15 residues. The V gene end was trimmed by 5 bases and the J gene end by 9 bases; junction bases not matched to a gene: 10. Germline values: CDR1 SSHAT, CDR2 FNYEAQ (reference sequence). The DNA for the CDR3 is TGTGCCAGCAGCCCCCGAGCGGGAGGGTCAGGTGAGCAGTTCTTC. It is translated as CASSPRAGGSGEQFF.

The chain couples TRBV5-1 to TRBJ1-1; the D is unclear. Germline CDR1 and CDR2: SGHRS and YFSETQ. The V end lost 4 bases, the J end lost 5 bases, and 12 bases lay between the germline ends. The CDR3 totals 13 residues. This chain's CDR3 is CASSPHGETEAFF. CDR3 nucleotide sequence: TGCGCCAGCAGCCCGCATGGAGAAACTGAAGCTTTCTTT.

The chain combines TRBV9 with TRBJ2-7, with D perhaps TRBD1 (6 bases). This CDR3 has 14 amino acids. Germline V lookup: CDR1 SGDLS, CDR2 YYNGEE. V was cut by 2 bases and J by 1 base, with 10 bases left in between. CDR3: CASSVGAPSYEQYF. The CDR3 DNA reads as TGTGCCAGCAGCGTGGGGGCTCCTTCCTACGAGCAGTACTTC.

This chain joins TRBV28 and TRBJ2-2; 9 positions match TRBD2. This CDR3 is 14 amino acids long. V gave up 6 bases and J gave up 8 bases; unmatched junction bases: 7. Germline lookup yields CDR1 MDHEN and CDR2 SYDVKM. CDR3 amino acids: CASRLAGYIGELFF. The CDR3 DNA reads as TGTGCCAGCAGACTAGCGGGCTATATTGGGGAGCTGTTTTTT.

The genes are TRBV28 and TRBJ1-3, with unresolved D. Deletions cut 2 bases from V and 4 bases from J, with 12 bases between. The CDR3 loop spans 15 amino acids. Germline loops: CDR1 MDHEN, CDR2 SYDVKM. The CDR3 here is CASSLRGSGGNTIYF. For the CDR3, the DNA is TGTGCCAGCAGTTTAAGAGGGAGCGGAGGAAACACCATATATTTT.

The V and J genes are TRBV2 and TRBJ1-1, with TRBD1 matching over 8 bases. The CDR3 covers 14 residues. V lost 6 bases and J lost 4; bases outside the gene matches: 7. From germline, CDR1 is SNHLY and CDR2 FYNNEI. In DNA form, the CDR3 reads TGTGCCAGCAGCCTTGGACAGGGTATCACTGAAGCTTTCTTT. Protein product: CASSLGQGITEAFF.

The chain combines TRBV7-9 with TRBJ2-7; weak D call: TRBD2 (5 bases). With 4 bases removed from V and 2 bases from J, the gap between germline ends came to 12 bases. Germline CDR1 and CDR2: SEHNR and FQNEAQ (reference sequence). The CDR3 is 14 amino acids. CDR3 residues: CASSYSERPYEQYF. The CDR3 DNA reads TGTGCCAGCAGCTATTCCGAGCGGCCCTACGAGCAGTACTTC. The full variable domain, in which reference TRBV7-9 and TRBJ2-7 provide the parts outside the CDR3, is DTGVSQNPRHKITKRGQNVTFRCDPISEHNRLYWYRQTLGQGPEFLTYFQNEAQLEKSRLLSDRFSAERPKGSFSTLEIQRTEQGDSAMYLCASSYSERPYEQYFGPGTRLTVT.

The CDR3 here is CATSTRLRSQFF. The CDR3 DNA reads as TGTGCCACCAGCACCAGACTTCGTTCCCAGTTCTTC. V and J are TRBV15 and TRBJ2-1; D call uncertain. Trimming removed 4 bases from V and 13 bases from J, with 14 bases in between. CDR3 length equals 12 residues. The germline V gene has CDR1 LNHNV and CDR2 YYDKDF (reference sequence).

V usage is TRBV19 and J usage is TRBJ1-3; D unresolved. V was clipped by 3 bases and J by 0 bases, with 12 bases between them. The germline V gene has CDR1 LNHDA and CDR2 SQIVND (reference sequence). This CDR3 is built from 16 residues. CDR3 residues: CASSIGVPSSGNTIYF. CDR3 in DNA: TGTGCCAGTAGTATTGGAGTGCCTAGCTCTGGAAACACCATATATTTT.

The chain recombines TRBV10-1 with TRBJ2-7; 8 bases match TRBD2. This CDR3 is built from 13 residues. Germline loops: CDR1 WNHNN, CDR2 SYGVQD (reference sequence). V was pared by 0 bases and J by 6 bases, with 1 base of the junction left unmatched. CDR3 DNA: TGCGCCAGCAGTGAGTCGGCGGGGGGCGAGCAGTACTTC. Translated: CASSESAGGEQYF.

J is TRBJ2-2 and V is TRBV7-6; maybe TRBD1 (6 bases). Per the germline V gene, CDR1 is SGHVS and CDR2 is FNYEAQ. Trimming shortened V by 2 bases and J by 4 bases, and 8 bases separated the two germline ends. The CDR3 runs 14 residues. The CDR3 loop is CASSLQGPTGELFF. DNA of the CDR3: TGTGCCAGCAGCTTACAGGGGCCCACCGGGGAGCTGTTTTTT.

The V gene is TRBV7-3, the J gene TRBJ2-2, with D hard to call. V gave up 1 base and J gave up 0 bases, with 9 bases separating them. The CDR3 totals 16 residues. Per the germline V gene, CDR1 is SGHTA and CDR2 is FQGTGA. The CDR3 DNA is TGTGCCAGCAGCTTAATCCCAGGCGCGAACACCGGGGAGCTGTTTTTT. It codes for CASSLIPGANTGELFF.

The chain joins TRBV9 to TRBJ1-5; tentative D call: TRBD1 (6 bases). The CDR3 spans 18 residues. V lost 3 bases and J 0 bases, leaving 19 bases between the germline ends. Germline V gene data show CDR1 as SGDLS and CDR2 as YYNGEE. CDR3 in DNA: TGTGCCAGCAGCGGCGGTGCCCCAGGGGCGACTAGCAATCAGCCCCAGCATTTT. Translating it yields CASSGGAPGATSNQPQHF.

The chain recombines TRBV6-1 with TRBJ2-1, with 9 bases identical to TRBD2. The CDR3 is 16 residues long. V lost 4 bases, J lost 6 bases, and 10 bases stayed unmatched. The germline CDR1 and CDR2 sequences are MNHNS and SASEGT. CDR3 loop: CASSGRLSGSPNEQFF. The CDR3 bases are TGTGCCAGCAGTGGAAGACTTAGCGGGAGCCCCAATGAGCAGTTCTTC.

The V call is TRBV25-1, the J call TRBJ2-6; D perhaps matches TRBD2 (6 bases). Per the germline V gene, CDR1 is MGHDK and CDR2 is SYGVNS. This CDR3 comprises 17 residues. V was cut by 4 bases and J by 4 bases, with 17 bases left in between. The CDR3 loop reads CASSASAGLGGANVLTF. The CDR3 bases are TGTGCCAGCAGTGCCTCAGCGGGCCTCGGAGGGGCCAACGTCCTGACTTTC.

This sequence joins TRBV30 and TRBJ1-1, with 7 bases aligning to TRBD1. Germline V gene data show CDR1 as GTSNPN and CDR2 as SVGIG (reference sequence). This CDR3 comprises 13 residues. V lost 4 bases to trimming and J lost 6 bases; unmatched junction nucleotides: 8. CDR3 nucleotide sequence: TGTGCCTGGAACCGACAGGGTCGAGCTGAAGCTTTCTTT. This codes for CAWNRQGRAEAFF.

J is TRBJ2-7 and V is TRBV19; 9 bases match TRBD1. V shed 6 bases, J shed 6 bases, and the junction held 6 bases outside the gene matches. This CDR3 has 13 residues. Germline CDR1 is LNHDA and CDR2 is SQIVND (reference sequence). The CDR3 loop is CASSPGQGGEQYF. CDR3 DNA sequence: TGTGCCAGTAGCCCGGGACAGGGTGGCGAGCAGTACTTC.

The sample holds one count of this clone. The chain uses TRBV7-2 and TRBJ2-7; 10 positions match TRBD1. This CDR3 spans 14 amino acids. Germline CDR1 and CDR2: SGHTA and FQGNSA. Unmatched junction bases numbered 4, after V lost 6 bases and J lost 2 bases. The CDR3, as DNA: TGTGCCAGCAGTCCGGACAGGGGGGCCTACGAGCAGTACTTC. Amino acids: CASSPDRGAYEQYF.

This rearrangement joins TRBV11-3 to TRBJ1-1; D is perhaps TRBD1 (6 bases). Germline V gene sequence: CDR1 SGHNT, CDR2 YENEEA. The V and J ends lost 5 bases and 3 bases respectively, with 13 bases between them. This CDR3 has 14 residues. The CDR3 coding sequence is TGTGCCAGCAGCCCTCGGGAGGGGGACACTGAAGCTTTCTTT. This gives the protein CASSPREGDTEAFF.

This chain uses TRBV19 with TRBJ2-5; possibly TRBD2 for D (6 bases). Trimming removed 5 bases at V and 1 base at J, with 20 bases between. The germline CDR1 and CDR2 sequences are LNHDA and SQIVND (reference sequence). This CDR3 contains 17 residues. The CDR3 DNA reads as TGTGCCAGTAGTTCGCCCGGGAGAAAGGGAGCCCAAGAGACCCAGTACTTC. It translates to CASSSPGRKGAQETQYF.

The rearrangement uses TRBV2 and TRBJ2-1; D gene ambiguous. Germline CDR1 reads SNHLY; CDR2 reads FYNNEI. The CDR3 is 13 residues long. V was cut by 3 bases and J by 8 bases, with 11 bases left in between. CDR3 bases: TGTGCCAGCAGTGATTTCGCAGAGGATGAGCAGTTCTTC. Protein product: CASSDFAEDEQFF.

In regard to this clone: The junction and the germline gene differ at one end; a read error may be behind it. This chain links TRBV18 with TRBJ1-1; TRBD1 matches at 8 bases. The germline V gene has CDR1 KGHSH and CDR2 LQKENI. CDR3 length equals 14 residues. The CDR3 DNA follows: TGTGCCAGCTCCCCGACAGGGGAGAACGCTGAAGCTTTCTTT. Protein: CASSPTGENAEAFF. The complete variable domain, with remaining parts taken from reference TRBV18 and TRBJ1-1, reads NAGVMQNPRHLVRRRGQEARLRCSPMKGHSHVYWYRQLPEEGLKFMVYLQKENIIDESGMPKERFSAEFPKEGPSILRIQQVVRGDSAAYFCASSPTGENAEAFFGQGTRLTVV.

The rearrangement links TRBV28 to TRBJ2-3; 11 bases fit TRBD2. CDR1 and CDR2 from the germline V gene are MDHEN and SYDVKM. The CDR3 consists of 18 residues. The V segment lost 10 bases and the J segment 0 bases; nucleotides outside the gene matches: 15. The CDR3 region is CATLPYRGLAASTDTQYF. CDR3 DNA sequence: TGTGCCACCCTTCCCTACCGGGGACTAGCGGCTAGCACAGATACGCAGTATTTT.

Concerning this clone: At one end, the junction sequence differs from germline, possibly due to a read error. The CDR3 DNA reads as TGTGCCAGCAGTGCGGGGATCGGCGTCTCCTTC. This sequence encodes CASSAGIGVSF. The rearrangement links TRBV2 to TRBJ1-2; the D is unclear. CDR3 length: 11 residues. Per the germline V gene, CDR1 is SNHLY and CDR2 is FYNNEI. Full variable domain (outside the CDR3, taken from reference TRBV2 and TRBJ1-2): EPEVTQTPSHQVTQMGQEVILRCVPISNHLYFYWYRQILGQKVEFLVSFYNNEISEKSEIFDDQFSVERPDGSNFTLKIRSTKLEDSAMYFCASSAGIGVSFGSGTRLTVV.

The chain couples TRBV29-1 to TRBJ2-7, with 8 bases fitting TRBD1. Germline values: CDR1 SQVTM, CDR2 ANQGSEA. The CDR3 has 13 residues. The trim removed 6 bases at V and 2 bases at J, leaving 6 bases unmatched. The CDR3 DNA follows: TGCAGCGTCGAGGGACAGGACCCCTACGAGCAGTACTTC. Protein: CSVEGQDPYEQYF.